This T cell receptor (beta chain) was obtained from a study of T-cell reconstitution after alpha-beta-depleted transplantation in children. Library preparation (for TCRbeta) was performed with unique molecular identifiers. TCRdb passed the PCR reads through MiXCR, listing each CDR3 protein once. Altogether about 420,000 distinct CDR3 sequences are present, roughly 17% being singletons, with the ten largest covering 25% to 35%. Study-level results: Several patients had high TCRbeta diversity at day 60; it came from surviving recipient T cells and thymic progenitors. Hyperexpanded clones declined; after one year, newly produced T cells mostly supplied diversity.

For this clonotype: Its antigen is undetermined.

With 4 bases removed from V and 4 bases from J, the gap between germline ends came to 11 bases. Germline V lookup: CDR1 SQVTM, CDR2 ANQGSEA. The CDR3 has 14 amino acids. Sequencing was performed on PBMCs, mostly from graft donor cells, taken 360 days after TCRalphabeta/CD19-depleted stem cell transplant. The chain carries TRBV29-1 and TRBJ2-6; a weak D match, TRBD1 (5 bases). This clonotype was sampled from a boy less than two years old who had a stem cell transplant for Wiskott-Aldrich syndrome, so the T cells may come from the graft donor. CDR3 loop: CSVVVGVGANVLTF. CDR3 in DNA: TGCAGCGTTGTAGTAGGGGTCGGGGCCAACGTCCTGACTTTC. The full variable domain, completed using reference TRBV29-1 and TRBJ2-6, is SAVISQKPSRDICQRGTSLTIQCQVDSQVTMMFWYRQQPGQSLTLIATANQGSEATYESGFVIDKFPISRPNLTFSTLTVSNMSPEDSSIYLCSVVVGVGANVLTFGAGSRLTVL.